What follows describes a single T cell receptor (beta chain). Trimming cost V 8 bases and J 4 bases; bases outside gene matches: 5. Germline V gene sequence: CDR1 LNHDA, CDR2 SQIVND (reference sequence). CDR3 length: 13 residues. The method was immunoSEQ multiplex PCR; TCRdb's version includes in-frame clones alone and lacks a portion of them. This table has roughly 500,000 clones, 80% to 90% appearing once. This specimen comes from a study of blood T cell repertoires in COVID-19. The sample was peripheral blood. The sequence was obtained from a human donor in a cohort sampled during active COVID-19. This chain connects TRBV19 to TRBJ1-2; 9 nucleotides match TRBD1. The CDR3 DNA sequence: TGTGCCAGTCAACCGGGACAGGGCTATGGCTACACCTTC. Encoded protein: CASQPGQGYGYTF.